A single sample gave rise to the 28 T cell receptor beta chains below, sequenced in a study of T cell repertoires in cytomegalovirus infection. TCRdb called the reads again in MiXCR, with one record for every CDR3 protein. The sample holds hundreds of thousands of distinct CDR3 sequences, 35% to 45% seen once. Sequencing used PBMCs. The source of these receptors is a human donor in good health (CMV status not recorded). Some clones in this sample may be carry-over from other donors' samples.

The rearrangement uses TRBV6-2 or TRBV6-3 and TRBJ2-1; D is unclear. The CDR3 covers 11 residues. V was clipped by 5 bases and J by 9 bases, with 8 bases between them. Germline lookup yields CDR1 MNHEY and CDR2 SVGEGT. Here the CDR3 reads CASSNIVEQFF. For the CDR3, the DNA is TGTGCCAGCAGTAATATCGTTGAGCAGTTCTTC.

This clonotype has a handful of counts. The chain couples TRBV28 to TRBJ2-1; D not resolved. The CDR3 is made up of 14 amino acids. The germline CDR1 and CDR2 sequences are MDHEN and SYDVKM. Trimming took off 2 bases at V and 6 bases at J, with 11 bases between the two ends. The CDR3 nucleotides read TGTGCCAGCAGTTTAACGGCCAGGCGCAATGAGCAGTTCTTC. Residues: CASSLTARRNEQFF.

V is TRBV6-6 and J is TRBJ1-6; D remains ambiguous. The germline CDR1 and CDR2 sequences are MNHNY and SVGAGI (reference sequence). Trimming shortened V by 6 bases and J by 6 bases, and 15 bases separated the two germline ends. This CDR3 region has 15 residues. The CDR3 nucleotides read TGTGCCAGCAGGATCGCGGGGAGGATTAATTCACCCCTCCACTTT. Translated: CASRIAGRINSPLHF.

The chain combines TRBV7-8 with TRBJ1-1; TRBD1 might be the D (5 bases). The CDR3 covers 15 residues. Germline CDR1 reads SGHVS; CDR2 reads FQNEAQ. Trimming left V 1 base short and J 1 base short, with 10 bases between. The DNA of the CDR3 is TGTGCCAGCAGCTTAGGGCTGGGGACGAACACTGAAGCTTTCTTT. Translation: CASSLGLGTNTEAFF.

The chain links TRBV5-6 to TRBJ2-7; no clear D gene. The CDR3 consists of 14 residues. The V end was cut by 1 base, the J end by 2 bases, with 10 bases between. Germline V CDR1 and CDR2: SGHDT, YYEEEE. In DNA, the CDR3 is TGTGCCAGCAGCTTGCTCGCGTCAACCTACGAGCAGTACTTC. Translated: CASSLLASTYEQYF.

The chain joins TRBV20-1 to TRBJ2-1; 11 nucleotides line up with TRBD2. The CDR3 is made up of 13 amino acids. Germline assignment: CDR1 DFQATT and CDR2 SNEGSKA (reference sequence). V shed 3 bases, J shed 9 bases, and the junction held 4 bases outside the gene matches. CDR3 in amino acids: CSASTSGRIEQFF. CDR3 coding DNA: TGCAGTGCTAGTACTAGCGGGAGAATTGAGCAGTTCTTC.

A few counts support this clonotype. In nucleotides, the CDR3 is TGTGCCAGTAGTGCCCAGGCCAAAAACATTCAGTACTTC. This codes for CASSAQAKNIQYF. The rearrangement links TRBV19 to TRBJ2-4, with D hard to call. Germline-derived CDR1 and CDR2 are LNHDA and SQIVND (reference sequence). The CDR3 spans 13 residues. Trimming pared 5 bases from V and 1 base from J, leaving 6 bases between. Full variable domain (remainder filled in from reference TRBV19 and TRBJ2-4): DGGITQSPKYLFRKEGQNVTLSCEQNLNHDAMYWYRQDPGQGLRLIYYSQIVNDFQKGDIAEGYSVSREKKESFPLTVTSAQKNPTAFYLCASSAQAKNIQYFGAGTRLSVL.

This clonotype occurred a few times. This rearrangement joins TRBV6-1 to TRBJ2-1; no clear D. This CDR3 comprises 14 residues. The V and J ends lost 1 base and 4 bases respectively, with 8 bases between them. Germline CDR1 is MNHNS and CDR2 is SASEGT. CDR3 sequence: CASSEDRAYNEQFF. In nucleotides, the CDR3 is TGTGCCAGCAGTGAAGACAGAGCTTACAATGAGCAGTTCTTC.

The rearrangement joins TRBV19 to TRBJ2-7, with 8 bases aligning to TRBD1. Germline CDR1 is LNHDA and CDR2 is SQIVND (reference sequence). There are 16 residues in the CDR3. The V segment lost 4 bases and the J segment 7 bases; nucleotides outside the gene matches: 15. CDR3 residues: CASSKDRARTTGEQYF. CDR3 nucleotides: TGTGCCAGTAGTAAGGACAGGGCAAGAACTACGGGGGAGCAGTACTTC.

Points on this clonotype: The conserved phenylalanine or tryptophan normally closing the CDR3 is absent here, so this likely arose from a read error. The DNA is left out, because the CDR3 cannot be placed on it with certainty; the CDR3 is given as TCRdb lists it. V usage is TRBV28 and J usage is TRBJ1-2; the DNA was not compared with TRBD1, the D call given in the table. CDR1 is MDHEN and CDR2 is SYDVKM in the germline V gene. With termini counted, the CDR3 has 18 amino acids. This CDR3 is CASRRIPGGDGTNYGSTC.

The gene calls are TRBV28 and TRBJ1-4; the D gene is possibly TRBD1 (6 bases). Deletions cut 4 bases from V and 7 bases from J, with 16 bases between. Germline V gene lookup returns CDR1 MDHEN and CDR2 SYDVKM. This CDR3 has 15 residues. CDR3 loop: CASSSVTGMVEKLFF. The CDR3 nucleotides read TGTGCCAGCAGTTCCGTCACAGGGATGGTTGAAAAACTGTTTTTT.

This clonotype has a handful of counts. The CDR3 DNA reads as TGTGCCAGTCTAAATACCGGACAGGGCGCCCCCAATCAGCCCCAGCATTTT. This translates into CASLNTGQGAPNQPQHF. This chain joins TRBV6-1 and TRBJ1-5; the match to TRBD1 covers 8 bases. The CDR3 sequence is 17 residues long. J gave up 3 bases and V 9 bases, and 16 bases lay outside the gene matches. Germline loops: CDR1 MNHNS, CDR2 SASEGT.

This clonotype appeared once. The V and J genes are TRBV5-1 and TRBJ2-7, with 9 bases aligning to TRBD1. In germline, CDR1 is SGHRS, CDR2 YFSETQ. The V segment lost 0 bases and the J segment 6 bases; nucleotides outside the gene matches: 7. This CDR3 comprises 15 residues. The CDR3 is CASSLVGQGRSEQYF. CDR3 bases: TGCGCCAGCAGCTTGGTGGGACAGGGAAGGAGCGAGCAGTACTTC.

This clonotype was picked up a small number of times. The V gene is TRBV28, the J gene TRBJ2-7; D possibly matches TRBD1 or TRBD2 (5 bases each). The ends were cut back, 5 bases at V and 1 base at J, with 18 bases in the middle. The CDR3 has 16 residues. The germline CDR1 and CDR2 sequences are MDHEN and SYDVKM. The CDR3 is CASSVHSQGVSYEQYF. CDR3 nucleotides: TGTGCCAGCAGTGTCCACTCCCAGGGAGTTTCCTACGAGCAGTACTTC.

The genes are TRBV6-6 and TRBJ1-5; 11 bases are a match to TRBD1. The CDR3 is 16 residues long. The germline V gene has CDR1 MNHNY and CDR2 SVGAGI (reference sequence). J lost 6 bases, V lost 6 bases, and 10 bases had no gene match. As DNA, the CDR3 is TGTGCCAGCAGAACCGGACAGGGGGCGGTAGGTCAGCCCCAGCATTTT. Translating it yields CASRTGQGAVGQPQHF.

The CDR3 sequence is CASKSGPYQPQHF. The CDR3 bases are TGTGCCAGTAAAAGCGGGCCCTATCAGCCCCAGCATTTT. V is TRBV19 and J is TRBJ1-5; D gene unclear. This CDR3 region has 13 residues. CDR1 LNHDA and CDR2 SQIVND come from the germline V gene (reference sequence). Trimming shortened V by 7 bases and J by 5 bases, and 12 bases separated the two germline ends.

The rearrangement uses TRBV20-1 and TRBJ2-1; TRBD2 agrees at 14 bases. The germline V gene has CDR1 DFQATT and CDR2 SNEGSKA (reference sequence). CDR3 length equals 19 residues. V was pared by 0 bases and J by 5 bases, with 12 bases of the junction left unmatched. In nucleotides, the CDR3 is TGCAGTGCTAGAGATAAGGGACTAGCGGGAGTCTTAAGCCACAATGAGCAGTTCTTC. It translates to CSARDKGLAGVLSHNEQFF.

In its sample, this clonotype was seen once. At one boundary the junction diverges from the germline segment, which might be a read error. The chain uses TRBV11-2 and TRBJ2-4, with D uncertain. The CDR3 totals 16 residues. The germline CDR1 and CDR2 sequences are SGHAT and FQNNGV. The CDR3: CASSVEPLVTKNIQYF. The CDR3 DNA follows: TGTGCCAGCAGCGTAGAACCCTTGGTTACCAAAAACATTCAGTACTTC.

This clonotype was seen a few times. This chain connects TRBV6-1 to TRBJ2-2; the D call may be TRBD1 or TRBD2 (5 bases each). Trimming cost V 8 bases and J 7 bases, with 23 bases left between them. The CDR3 has 16 amino acids. Germline V lookup: CDR1 MNHNS, CDR2 SASEGT. The CDR3 region has the DNA TGTGCCAGCCTAGGATCGGGGCGTCGGTCGGGCGGGGAGCTGTTTTTT. It specifies CASLGSGRRSGGELFF.

This clonotype was seen many times. The gene calls are TRBV7-2 and TRBJ2-1, with 11 bases matching TRBD2. The CDR3 covers 19 residues. Unmatched junction bases numbered 15, after V lost 1 base and J lost 7 bases. Germline-derived CDR1 and CDR2 are SGHTA and FQGNSA. The CDR3 nucleotides are TGTGCCAGCAGCTTAGTAGGCCTAGGGCTAGCGGGAGGATCGAATGAGCAGTTCTTC. Translation gives CASSLVGLGLAGGSNEQFF.

The V and J genes are TRBV11-2 and TRBJ2-4; no clear D gene. The germline V gene encodes CDR1 SGHAT and CDR2 FQNNGV. The CDR3 is made up of 14 amino acids. V was cut by 2 bases and J by 2 bases, with 7 bases left in between. The CDR3 protein is CASSLNFPKNIQYF. In DNA form, the CDR3 reads TGTGCCAGCAGCTTAAATTTCCCCAAAAACATTCAGTACTTC.

The rearrangement joins TRBV29-1 to TRBJ1-4; D remains unclear. Trimming left V 4 bases short and J 8 bases short, with 14 bases between. CDR1 and CDR2 (germline): SQVTM, ANQGSEA. This CDR3 comprises 13 residues. In DNA form, the CDR3 reads TGCAGCGTTGTCATTTCCGGGAGCGAAAAACTGTTTTTT. Translating gives CSVVISGSEKLFF.

Regarding this clonotype: Lacking the conserved final phenylalanine or tryptophan, this CDR3 likely reflects a read error. This chain uses TRBV29-1 with TRBJ2-7, with D possibly being TRBD1 (6 bases). Between the trimmed V and J ends, which lost 3 bases and 4 bases, there was a span of 16 bases. CDR1 and CDR2 (germline): SQVTM, ANQGSEA. The CDR3 extends over 14 amino acids. CDR3 sequence: CSVEGPGVGYEQYC. As DNA, the CDR3 is TGCAGCGTTGAGGGCCCAGGGGTGGGATACGAGCAGTACTGC.

The chain has TRBV7-8 and TRBJ2-5; 13 bases are shared with TRBD2. This CDR3 comprises 16 residues. V lost 5 bases to trimming and J lost 5 bases; unmatched junction nucleotides: 8. Germline CDR1 reads SGHVS; CDR2 reads FQNEAQ. CDR3 coding DNA: TGTGCCAGCAGCGTCACCGGGACTAGCGGGATTGAGACCCAGTACTTC. Protein sequence: CASSVTGTSGIETQYF.

This clonotype was observed a handful of times. The chain has TRBV12-3 or TRBV12-4 and TRBJ1-5; D is perhaps TRBD1 (5 bases). The CDR3 is 15 amino acids. Deletions cut 3 bases from V and 4 bases from J, with 13 bases between. CDR3 sequence reads: CASSFWDLGNQPQHF. In DNA form, the CDR3 reads TGTGCCAGCAGTTTTTGGGACCTGGGGAATCAGCCCCAGCATTTT.

V is TRBV13 and J is TRBJ1-2; the D gene is possibly TRBD1 (6 bases). The CDR3 spans 13 residues. V was cut by 7 bases and J by 12 bases, with 21 bases left in between. Germline V gene lookup returns CDR1 PRHDT and CDR2 FYEKMQ (reference sequence). The CDR3: CASNLQGRAENTF. The CDR3 bases are TGTGCCAGCAACCTCCAGGGGCGCGCGGAGAACACCTTC.

This clonotype was seen only a few times. The chain recombines TRBV7-9 with TRBJ2-7, with unresolved D. V gave up 4 bases and J gave up 2 bases, with 12 bases separating them. The V gene's germline CDR1 is SEHNR and CDR2 FQNEAQ (reference sequence). The CDR3 has 14 amino acids. The CDR3 DNA reads TGTGCCAGCAGCTCTCGGACCGCGACCTACGAGCAGTACTTC. Its protein product is CASSSRTATYEQYF.

This clonotype was recorded at least ten times. V and J are TRBV7-8 and TRBJ2-7, with TRBD1 matching 7 bases. The V gene's germline CDR1 is SGHVS and CDR2 FQNEAQ. The junction had 10 bases not matched to a gene; V was cut back by 3 bases and J by 2 bases. This CDR3 is built from 16 residues. CDR3 sequence (DNA): TGTGCCAGCAGCTTGATCGGGTGGACAGGAGCCTACGAGCAGTACTTC. Its protein is CASSLIGWTGAYEQYF.